A selection of T cell receptor beta chains follows, all from one sample in a study of cytomegalovirus exposure and HLA in healthy donors. Clones were read by immunoSEQ multiplex PCR, and TCRdb kept only the in-frame ones, dropping some. The sample comprises 110,000 or so clones, approximately 69% of which are singletons, and 9.5% to 13% rests with the top ten. The sample taken for sequencing was PBMCs. The receptor set was obtained from a woman aged 50 to 60 in good health and CMV-seropositive. The CDR3 runs from the conserved cysteine through the conserved F or W. A D gene is named only where the DNA matches it firmly.

>TRBD1|TRBJ1-1|TRBV19
TGTGCCAGTAGTGTCGAGGGACAGCCGGCCTTGAAGGCTTTCTTT
CASSVEGQPALKAFF
>TRBD1|TRBJ1-4|TRBV2
TGTGCCAGCAGCTCTGACAGGGTAGATCGGACTAATGAAAAACTGTTTTTT
CASSSDRVDRTNEKLFF
>.|TRBJ1-1|TRBV6-6
TGTGCCGCAAAAGACAGTATGAACACTGAAGCTTTCTTT
CAAKDSMNTEAFF
>TRBD1|TRBJ2-7|TRBV23-1
TGCGCCCGGACGGGACAGGGGTATTACGAGCAGTACTTC
CARTGQGYYEQYF
>.|TRBJ2-5|TRBV27
TGTGCCAGCAGTTTATTTGTCGGGGAGACCCAGTACTTC
CASSLFVGETQYF
>TRBD1|TRBJ1-2|TRBV7-2
TGTGCCAGCAGCCCTGACAGGGAGACTTATGGCTACACCTTC
CASSPDRETYGYTF
>.|TRBJ1-1|TRBV18
TGTGCCAGCTCACCACCGAAAGGGGAGAACACTGAAGCTTTCTTT
CASSPPKGENTEAFF
>.|TRBJ1-1|TRBV5-1
TGCGCCAGCAGCTTGGACTTATCGAACACTGAAGCTTTCTTT
CASSLDLSNTEAFF
>.|TRBJ1-2|TRBV6-5
TGTGCCACTCTAGGGGCAGACGGCTACACCTTC
CATLGADGYTF
>TRBD2|TRBJ2-7|TRBV9
TGTGCCAGCAGCGTAGGCGGGAGCGGGAACGAGCAGTACTTC
CASSVGGSGNEQYF